Listed here are 11 T cell receptor beta chains from one sample, sequenced in a study of spatial heterogeneity in lung cancer. TCRdb reanalysed the 5' RACE reads using MiXCR and keeps one entry per CDR3 protein. The profile shows roughly 3,500 distinct CDR3 sequences, roughly a quarter of them singletons. Time point noted: sample taken at primary tumor resection. Whole RNA, which was extracted from tumor, nontumor lung tissue or frozen PBMC, was sequenced without any cell sorting. The sample here was normal lung tissue next to the tumor, taken at surgery. These receptors came from a male donor with early-stage non-small cell lung cancer.

This clonotype was picked up many times. The V gene is TRBV7-2, the J gene TRBJ1-5; D not certain. The CDR3 has 13 residues. Looked up from germline, CDR1 is SGHTA and CDR2 is FQGNSA. V lost 5 bases and J lost 7, with 12 bases in between. The CDR3 region is CASSLHTRQPQHF. The CDR3 DNA reads TGTGCCAGCAGCCTTCATACTAGGCAGCCCCAGCATTTT.

By share, this clonotype counts as medium-sized. The chain is built from TRBV20-1 and TRBJ1-5; D gene unclear. The length of the CDR3 is 11 residues. Germline values: CDR1 DFQATT, CDR2 SNEGSKA (reference sequence). The CDR3 DNA reads as TGCAGCGATGCCCGGCCCCAGCCCCAGCATTTT. It encodes CSDARPQPQHF.

A note on this clonotype: Sequence at one end of the junction differs from germline and may be a read error. This rearrangement joins TRBV5-4 to TRBJ2-1; no clear D. The CDR3 contains 11 residues. Germline CDR1 reads SGHNT; CDR2 reads YYREEE (reference sequence). The CDR3 region is CASSSYNEQFF. The CDR3 DNA reads TGTGCCAGTAGCTCCTACAATGAGCAGTTCTTC.

Relative to its sample, this clonotype is medium-sized (0.01 to 0.1%). The chain recombines TRBV5-1 with TRBJ1-1; possible D gene TRBD1, 5 bases. The CDR3 sequence is 15 residues long. The V and J ends lost 4 bases and 4 bases respectively, with 17 bases between them. CDR1 is SGHRS and CDR2 is YFSETQ in the germline V gene. The CDR3 DNA reads as TGCGCCAGCAGCCGGGGGACCGCCCGGGGCACTGAAGCTTTCTTT. The encoded protein is CASSRGTARGTEAFF.

This clonotype is deemed medium-sized (0.01 to 0.1%). This chain connects TRBV28 to TRBJ2-6, with 8 bases aligning to TRBD2. The CDR3 spans 19 residues. CDR1 and CDR2 (germline): MDHEN, SYDVKM. The J segment lost 2 bases and the V segment lost 6 bases, leaving 15 bases of the junction unmatched. For the CDR3, the DNA is TGTGCCAGCAGGCCCCGCGCAGCGGGAGTTCTTACTGGGGCCAACGTCCTGACTTTC. It yields the protein CASRPRAAGVLTGANVLTF.

A few counts support this clonotype. This chain joins TRBV29-1 and TRBJ2-1; the D call may be TRBD1 or TRBD2 (5 bases each). The CDR3 loop spans 15 amino acids. V lost 7 bases, J lost 0 bases, and 16 bases lay in between. Germline CDR1 is SQVTM and CDR2 is ANQGSEA. The CDR3 nucleotides read TGCAGCGGGGACGGAGCTGGGAGCTCCTACAATGAGCAGTTCTTC. This translates into CSGDGAGSSYNEQFF.

The J gene is TRBJ2-5, the V gene TRBV2; D is unclear. This CDR3 region has 12 residues. Trimming removed 3 bases from V and 7 bases from J, with 9 bases in between. Germline lookup yields CDR1 SNHLY and CDR2 FYNNEI. CDR3 sequence (DNA): TGTGCCAGCAGTGAGATCCTTCGGACCCAGTACTTC. It yields the protein CASSEILRTQYF.

This clonotype is classed as medium-sized. V usage is TRBV6-5 and J usage is TRBJ2-3, with D possibly matching TRBD2 (6 bases). The germline CDR1 and CDR2 sequences are MNHEY and SVGAGI. This CDR3 contains 14 residues. V lost 0 bases and J lost 4, with 8 bases in between. The CDR3 spells CASSYSGRPDTQYF. The CDR3 nucleotides read TGTGCCAGCAGTTACTCGGGGAGGCCAGATACGCAGTATTTT.

This clonotype is medium-sized. V gene TRBV20-1 combines with J gene TRBJ2-7, with D perhaps assigned TRBD1 or TRBD2 (6 bases each). Germline loops: CDR1 DFQATT, CDR2 SNEGSKA (reference sequence). V lost 6 bases, J lost 3 bases, and 15 bases lay in between. The CDR3 sequence is 13 residues long. The CDR3 protein is CSAEPGDNYEQYF. CDR3 nucleotide sequence: TGCAGTGCCGAACCGGGGGACAACTACGAGCAGTACTTC.

This sequence joins TRBV5-5 and TRBJ2-2; TRBD1 or TRBD2 may be the D gene (5 bases each). Germline V gives CDR1 SGHKS, CDR2 YYEKEE (reference sequence). This CDR3 contains 14 residues. V gave up 6 bases and J gave up 4 bases, with 13 bases separating them. The CDR3 nucleotides are TGTGCCAGCACTACCCGAGGGGTCACCGGGGAGCTGTTTTTT. Translation gives CASTTRGVTGELFF.

Within the sample, this clonotype is medium-sized. J is TRBJ1-2 and V is TRBV5-1; weak D call: TRBD1 (5 bases). This CDR3 is built from 12 residues. Germline CDR1 reads SGHRS; CDR2 reads YFSETQ. V was cut by 4 bases and J by 5 bases, with 9 bases left in between. For the CDR3, the DNA is TGCGCCAGCAGCCCCGACAGTTATGGCTACACCTTC. The encoded protein is CASSPDSYGYTF.